Below are 26 T cell receptor beta chains sequenced from a single sample in a study of metastatic and nonmetastatic thyroid tumors (dated by TCRdb to 2018 to 2021). Before undergoing thyroid surgery, none of the patients had been given any kind of treatment. Receptors were amplified or captured by PCR. Reads for this sample came from an Illumina HiSeq 4000. Clones were called with MiXCR by TCRdb after fastp trimmed the public reads at Q25, and only in-frame beta chains were retained. The sample table contains 40,000 or so clones; only one count was recorded for around 47% of them. In total, the top ten clones hold around 22% of the sample. The material sequenced was tumor tissue. Receptor source: a male donor with papillary thyroid cancer or a benign thyroid nodule (not recorded which). Some clones in this sample may be carry-over from other donors' samples.

The chain links TRBV28 to TRBJ2-3; 7 bases line up with TRBD1. This CDR3 region has 13 residues. Germline V gene lookup returns CDR1 MDHEN and CDR2 SYDVKM. J gave up 5 bases and V 8 bases, and 7 bases lay outside the gene matches. CDR3 DNA: TGTGCCAGCGGGCCGGGACAGCGAGATACGCAGTATTTT. Its protein is CASGPGQRDTQYF.

The chain recombines TRBV11-2 with TRBJ1-2; no clear D gene. The V end lost 0 bases, the J end lost 4 bases, and 15 bases lay between the germline ends. The V gene's germline CDR1 is SGHAT and CDR2 FQNNGV. This CDR3 has 16 amino acids. CDR3 sequence reads: CASSLDLGIMPYGYTF. CDR3 coding DNA: TGTGCCAGCAGCTTAGATCTAGGCATTATGCCCTATGGCTACACCTTC.

V is TRBV20-1 and J is TRBJ1-2; 10 bases agree with TRBD1. CDR3 size: 14 residues. Germline V CDR1 and CDR2: DFQATT, SNEGSKA (reference sequence). Trimming removed 6 bases from V and 4 bases from J; junction bases left unmatched: 8. The CDR3 protein is CSATQWTGGYGYTF. CDR3 DNA sequence: TGCAGTGCAACCCAATGGACAGGGGGCTATGGCTACACCTTC.

The chain has TRBV5-1 and TRBJ2-7; 8 bases agree with TRBD2. This CDR3 spans 15 amino acids. The V gene's germline CDR1 is SGHRS and CDR2 YFSETQ. V lost 3 bases and J lost 2; bases outside the gene matches: 7. The CDR3 DNA reads as TGCGCCAGCAGCTCAGTAGCGGGACCCGCCTACGAGCAGTACTTC. Translated: CASSSVAGPAYEQYF. Complete variable domain (other parts from reference TRBV5-1 and TRBJ2-7): KAGVTQTPRYLIKTRGQQVTLSCSPISGHRSVSWYQQTPGQGLQFLFEYFSETQRNKGNFPGRFSGRQFSNSRSEMNVSTLELGDSALYLCASSSVAGPAYEQYFGPGTRLTVT.

The chain has TRBV11-2 and TRBJ2-3; 9 nucleotides align to TRBD2. Germline CDR1 reads SGHAT; CDR2 reads FQNNGV. The CDR3 is 17 residues long. Losses at the gene ends were 4 bases for V and 0 bases for J; bases not matched to a gene: 8. The CDR3 region has the DNA TGTGCCAGCAGCTATCGCGTAGCGGGAGTTAGCACAGATACGCAGTATTTT. It specifies CASSYRVAGVSTDTQYF.

This clone came up a few times. This chain joins TRBV6-2 or TRBV6-3 and TRBJ1-2; D is unclear. The CDR3 runs to 12 residues. V shed 4 bases and J shed 4 bases, with 7 bases lying between them. Germline values: CDR1 MNHEY, CDR2 SVGEGT. The CDR3 reads CASSSTVYGYTF. CDR3 coding DNA: TGTGCCAGCAGTTCGACCGTCTATGGCTACACCTTC.

This chain uses TRBV20-1 with TRBJ2-3; D is unclear. V was clipped by 2 bases and J by 2 bases, with 8 bases between them. Per the germline V gene, CDR1 is DFQATT and CDR2 is SNEGSKA (reference sequence). The CDR3 covers 13 residues. CDR3 coding DNA: TGCAGTGCTAGATTAGACCTCACAGATACGCAGTATTTT. It translates to CSARLDLTDTQYF.

The V gene is TRBV20-1, the J gene TRBJ1-1; no clear D gene. The V end lost 3 bases, the J end lost 0 bases, and 8 bases lay between the germline ends. The V gene's germline CDR1 is DFQATT and CDR2 SNEGSKA (reference sequence). CDR3 length: 13 amino acids. This CDR3 is CSASLQMNTEAFF. The CDR3 bases are TGCAGTGCTAGTCTGCAGATGAACACTGAAGCTTTCTTT.

The V gene is TRBV11-2, the J gene TRBJ1-2; 7 bases map to TRBD1. With V trimmed by 0 bases and J by 5 bases, 6 bases remained unmatched. The CDR3 consists of 15 residues. Germline CDR1 SGHAT, CDR2 FQNNGV. The CDR3 DNA follows: TGTGCCAGCAGCTTAGACCGGGACAGCTTTTATGGCTACACCTTC. Translation: CASSLDRDSFYGYTF. The variable domain in full, completed from reference TRBV11-2 and TRBJ1-2, reads EAGVAQSPRYKIIEKRQSVAFWCNPISGHATLYWYQQILGQGPKLLIQFQNNGVVDDSQLPKDRFSAERLKGVDSTLKIQPAKLEDSAVYLCASSLDRDSFYGYTFGSGTRLTVV.

This clone occurred a few times. The rearrangement links TRBV6-1 to TRBJ1-5; 9 bases agree with TRBD1. CDR1 and CDR2 (germline): MNHNS, SASEGT. Trimming took 8 bases from V and 6 from J; bases not matched to a gene: 17. The CDR3 has 17 amino acids. CDR3 sequence (DNA): TGTGCCAGCTTTGTCCACCCCGACAGGGGGGCTAGTCAGCCCCAGCATTTT. The encoded protein is CASFVHPDRGASQPQHF.

This chain joins TRBV18 and TRBJ2-3, with TRBD1 identical over 7 bases. The junction had 7 bases not matched to a gene; V was cut back by 2 bases and J by 2 bases. CDR1 is KGHSH and CDR2 is LQKENI in the germline V gene. CDR3 length: 16 residues. In DNA, the CDR3 is TGTGCCAGCTCACCATCCCAGGGGGATGCCACAGATACGCAGTATTTT. It codes for CASSPSQGDATDTQYF.

There are a few counts of this clone. This rearrangement joins TRBV19 to TRBJ1-2, with 9 nucleotides matching TRBD1. This CDR3 comprises 15 residues. V lost 8 bases, J lost 2 bases, and 9 bases stayed unmatched. CDR1 and CDR2 (germline): LNHDA, SQIVND (reference sequence). The CDR3, as DNA: TGTGCCAGTCGAGGCGGGGACAGGGACAACTATGGCTACACCTTC. The encoded protein is CASRGGDRDNYGYTF.

The J gene is TRBJ2-7, the V gene TRBV27; 9 bases match TRBD1. Germline V lookup: CDR1 MNHEY, CDR2 SMNVEV (reference sequence). Losses at the gene ends were 6 bases for V and 5 bases for J; bases not matched to a gene: 11. The CDR3 is made up of 15 amino acids. The CDR3 DNA is TGTGCCAGCAGATCACCGGACAGGGGATGGAACGAGCAGTACTTC. It specifies CASRSPDRGWNEQYF.

This clone was picked up a small number of times. V gene TRBV6-1 combines with J gene TRBJ2-7; 9 bases fit TRBD2. This CDR3 is built from 15 residues. Germline-derived CDR1 and CDR2 are MNHNS and SASEGT. Unmatched junction bases numbered 6, after V lost 3 bases and J lost 3 bases. CDR3 DNA: TGTGCCAGCAGTGAGGCGGGGGGGTCGTTCTACGAGCAGTACTTC. The encoded protein is CASSEAGGSFYEQYF.

The rearrangement uses TRBV5-1 and TRBJ2-3; D is undetermined. Germline CDR1 and CDR2: SGHRS and YFSETQ. This CDR3 has 12 residues. V was shortened by 0 bases and J by 4 bases, with 3 bases between the two germline ends. The CDR3, as DNA: TGCGCCAGCAGCTTGGGGGCAGATACGCAGTATTTT. As protein: CASSLGADTQYF.

The CDR3 sequence is CATSRDLVRSSYEQYF. CDR3 DNA sequence: TGTGCCACCAGCAGAGACTTGGTCAGGAGCTCCTACGAGCAGTACTTC. The chain uses TRBV15 and TRBJ2-7, with D unclear. There are 16 residues in the CDR3. V gave up 0 bases and J gave up 0 bases, with 12 bases separating them. CDR1 and CDR2 (germline): LNHNV, YYDKDF (reference sequence).

This clone was found a few times. CDR3 coding DNA: TGTGCCAGCCTCACCCCCGATAGTCCCCTCCACTTT. It codes for CASLTPDSPLHF. The chain recombines TRBV28 with TRBJ1-6; the D is unclear. The CDR3 is 12 amino acids. Germline-derived CDR1 and CDR2 are MDHEN and SYDVKM. Trimming took off 8 bases at V and 13 bases at J, with 15 bases between the two ends.

V is TRBV3-1 and J is TRBJ2-5, with 12 bases fitting TRBD1. Unmatched junction bases numbered 7, after V lost 6 bases and J lost 5 bases. The germline V gene encodes CDR1 LGHDT and CDR2 YNNKEL (reference sequence). The CDR3 extends over 15 amino acids. In DNA form, the CDR3 reads TGTGCCAGCAGTTATGGGACAGGGGGCTACGAGACCCAGTACTTC. This gives the protein CASSYGTGGYETQYF.

The table lists this clone with a few counts. The rearrangement uses TRBV12-3 or TRBV12-4 and TRBJ2-7; 8 bases are shared with TRBD2. There are 15 residues in the CDR3. The V and J ends lost 2 bases and 3 bases, in that order; junction bases with no gene match: 6. The CDR3 protein is CASSLSTSGLYEQYF. The CDR3 DNA reads TGTGCCAGCAGTTTAAGTACTAGCGGTCTCTACGAGCAGTACTTC.

The table lists this clone with a few counts. The rearrangement links TRBV6-1 to TRBJ1-6; no clear D. The CDR3 runs to 13 residues. V was trimmed by 3 bases and J by 6 bases, leaving 6 bases between them. Germline lookup yields CDR1 MNHNS and CDR2 SASEGT. This CDR3 reads CASSDFINSPLHF. The CDR3 DNA sequence: TGTGCCAGCAGTGACTTCATTAATTCACCCCTCCACTTT.

The gene calls are TRBV27 and TRBJ1-2; TRBD1 might be the D (5 bases). CDR3 length equals 15 residues. The V gene's germline CDR1 is MNHEY and CDR2 SMNVEV (reference sequence). V gave up 0 bases and J gave up 6 bases, with 14 bases separating them. Here the CDR3 reads CASSLSRGGLNGYTF. As DNA, the CDR3 is TGTGCCAGCAGTTTATCACGGGGGGGTCTGAATGGCTACACCTTC.

A few counts support this clone. The rearrangement uses TRBV30 and TRBJ1-4; 8 bases match TRBD1. The CDR3 is 14 residues long. Losses at the gene ends were 2 bases for V and 7 bases for J; bases not matched to a gene: 6. Germline assignment: CDR1 GTSNPN and CDR2 SVGIG (reference sequence). In DNA, the CDR3 is TGTGCCTGGAGTCGACAGGGGCGGTTTGAAAAACTGTTTTTT. Its translation is CAWSRQGRFEKLFF.

This clone was seen more than once but under ten times. The chain has TRBV12-3 or TRBV12-4 and TRBJ1-2; 7 bases are a match to TRBD1. V lost 6 bases to trimming and J lost 5 bases; unmatched junction nucleotides: 12. This CDR3 region has 15 residues. CDR3 nucleotides: TGTGCCAGCAGCCCCCGACAGGGAGCGATGTATGGCTACACCTTC. Protein sequence: CASSPRQGAMYGYTF.

This clone was recorded a few times. The J gene is TRBJ1-1, the V gene TRBV20-1; D ambiguous. Looked up from germline, CDR1 is DFQATT and CDR2 is SNEGSKA (reference sequence). V gave up 6 bases and J gave up 0 bases, with 14 bases separating them. The CDR3 has 14 residues. The CDR3, as DNA: TGCAGTGCACCGGCCCACGACATGAACACTGAAGCTTTCTTT. Protein sequence: CSAPAHDMNTEAFF.

The chain links TRBV6-1 to TRBJ1-6; 8 positions agree with TRBD1. The trim removed 8 bases at V and 11 bases at J, leaving 8 bases unmatched. Germline values: CDR1 MNHNS, CDR2 SASEGT. The CDR3 runs to 13 residues. The DNA of the CDR3 is TGTGCCAGCTTCGGACAGGGTATAGCACCCCTCCACTTT. Amino acids: CASFGQGIAPLHF.

This clone was recorded a few times. The chain has TRBV7-6 and TRBJ1-1; 8 bases align to TRBD1. CDR1 and CDR2 (germline): SGHVS, FNYEAQ. J was trimmed by 6 bases and V by 0 bases; bases with no gene match: 0. The CDR3 extends over 13 amino acids. CDR3 coding DNA: TGTGCCAGCAGCTTAGCGACAGGGGCTGAAGCTTTCTTT. It codes for CASSLATGAEAFF.